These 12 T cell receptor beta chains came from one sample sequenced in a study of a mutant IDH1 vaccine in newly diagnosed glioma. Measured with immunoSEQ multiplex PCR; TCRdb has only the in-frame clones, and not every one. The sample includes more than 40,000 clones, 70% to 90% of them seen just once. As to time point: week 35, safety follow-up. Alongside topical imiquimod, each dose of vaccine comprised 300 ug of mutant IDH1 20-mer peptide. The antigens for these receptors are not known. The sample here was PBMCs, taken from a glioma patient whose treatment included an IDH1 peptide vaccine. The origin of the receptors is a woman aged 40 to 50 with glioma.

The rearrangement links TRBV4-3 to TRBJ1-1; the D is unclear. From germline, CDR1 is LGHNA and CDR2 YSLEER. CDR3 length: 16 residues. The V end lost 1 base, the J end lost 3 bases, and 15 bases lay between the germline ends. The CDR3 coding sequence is TGCGCCAGCAGCCAAGGGGGTGGGGTTGTGGACACTGAAGCTTTCTTT. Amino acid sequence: CASSQGGGVVDTEAFF.

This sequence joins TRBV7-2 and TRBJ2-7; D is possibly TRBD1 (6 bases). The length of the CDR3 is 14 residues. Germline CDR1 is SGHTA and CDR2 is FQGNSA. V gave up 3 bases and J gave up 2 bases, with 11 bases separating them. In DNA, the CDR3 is TGTGCCAGCAGCTTTGGTCCAGGGGCCTACGAGCAGTACTTC. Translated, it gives CASSFGPGAYEQYF.

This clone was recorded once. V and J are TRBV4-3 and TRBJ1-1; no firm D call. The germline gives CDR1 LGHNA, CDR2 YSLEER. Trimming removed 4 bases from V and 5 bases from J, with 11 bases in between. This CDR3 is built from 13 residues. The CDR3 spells CASSRSAVTEAFF. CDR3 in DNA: TGCGCCAGCAGCCGCTCGGCTGTGACTGAAGCTTTCTTT.

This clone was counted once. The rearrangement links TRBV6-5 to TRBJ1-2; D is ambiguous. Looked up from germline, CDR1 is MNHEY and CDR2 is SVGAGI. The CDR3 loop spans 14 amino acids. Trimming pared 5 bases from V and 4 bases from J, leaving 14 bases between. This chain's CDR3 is CASSAYEGLYGYTF. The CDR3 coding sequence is TGTGCCAGCAGTGCGTACGAGGGCCTCTATGGCTACACCTTC.

The CDR3 nucleotides are TGTGCCAGCAGCCTCGAATGGGGGGCCCGGAACACTGAAGCTTTCTTT. Translating it yields CASSLEWGARNTEAFF. V usage is TRBV11-2 and J usage is TRBJ1-1; the D gene is possibly TRBD1 (6 bases). Trimming stripped 5 bases from V and 1 base from J, with 17 bases between. This CDR3 is built from 16 residues. CDR1 is SGHAT, CDR2 FQNNGV, per germline.

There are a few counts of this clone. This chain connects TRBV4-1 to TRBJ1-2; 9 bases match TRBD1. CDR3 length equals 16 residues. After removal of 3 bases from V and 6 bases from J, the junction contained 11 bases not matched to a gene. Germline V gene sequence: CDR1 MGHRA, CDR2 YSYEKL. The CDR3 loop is CASSQGQGRLGDGYTF. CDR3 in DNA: TGCGCCAGCAGCCAGGGACAGGGCCGCCTAGGGGATGGCTACACCTTC.

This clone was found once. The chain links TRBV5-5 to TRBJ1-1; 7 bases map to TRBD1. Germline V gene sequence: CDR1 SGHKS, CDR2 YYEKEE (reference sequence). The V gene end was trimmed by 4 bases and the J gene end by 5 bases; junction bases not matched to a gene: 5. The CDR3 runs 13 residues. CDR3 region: CASSPAGGTEAFF. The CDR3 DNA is TGTGCCAGCAGCCCGGCAGGGGGTACTGAAGCTTTCTTT.

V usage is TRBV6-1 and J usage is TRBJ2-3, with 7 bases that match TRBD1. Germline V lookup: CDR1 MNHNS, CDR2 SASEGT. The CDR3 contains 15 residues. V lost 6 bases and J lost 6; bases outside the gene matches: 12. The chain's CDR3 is CASRGQSVAPDTQYF. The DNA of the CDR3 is TGTGCCAGCAGGGGACAGAGCGTAGCCCCCGATACGCAGTATTTT.

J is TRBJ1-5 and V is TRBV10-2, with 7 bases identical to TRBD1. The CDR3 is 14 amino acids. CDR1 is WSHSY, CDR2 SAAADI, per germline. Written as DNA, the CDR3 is TGCTCTTGCGGGACGACAGGGTCGAATCAGCCCCAGCATTTT. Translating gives CSCGTTGSNQPQHF.

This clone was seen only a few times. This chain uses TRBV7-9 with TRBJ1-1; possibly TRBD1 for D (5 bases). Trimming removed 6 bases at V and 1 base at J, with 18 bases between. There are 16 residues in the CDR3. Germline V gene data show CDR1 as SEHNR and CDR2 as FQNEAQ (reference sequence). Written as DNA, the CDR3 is TGTGCCAGCAGTCCTCTGGGGGGGGGACCGAACACTGAAGCTTTCTTT. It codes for CASSPLGGGPNTEAFF.

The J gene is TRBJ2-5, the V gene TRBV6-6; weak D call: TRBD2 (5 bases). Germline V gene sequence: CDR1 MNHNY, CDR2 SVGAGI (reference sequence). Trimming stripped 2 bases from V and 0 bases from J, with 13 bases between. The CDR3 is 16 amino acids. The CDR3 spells CASSYDPLAHQETQYF. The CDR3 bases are TGTGCCAGCAGTTACGACCCTCTAGCCCACCAAGAGACCCAGTACTTC.

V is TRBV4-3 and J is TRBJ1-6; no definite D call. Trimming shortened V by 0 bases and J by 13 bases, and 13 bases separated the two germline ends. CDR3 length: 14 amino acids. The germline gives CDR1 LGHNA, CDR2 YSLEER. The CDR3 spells CASSQDVLSGPLHF. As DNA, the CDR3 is TGCGCCAGCAGCCAAGATGTACTCAGCGGGCCCCTCCACTTT.